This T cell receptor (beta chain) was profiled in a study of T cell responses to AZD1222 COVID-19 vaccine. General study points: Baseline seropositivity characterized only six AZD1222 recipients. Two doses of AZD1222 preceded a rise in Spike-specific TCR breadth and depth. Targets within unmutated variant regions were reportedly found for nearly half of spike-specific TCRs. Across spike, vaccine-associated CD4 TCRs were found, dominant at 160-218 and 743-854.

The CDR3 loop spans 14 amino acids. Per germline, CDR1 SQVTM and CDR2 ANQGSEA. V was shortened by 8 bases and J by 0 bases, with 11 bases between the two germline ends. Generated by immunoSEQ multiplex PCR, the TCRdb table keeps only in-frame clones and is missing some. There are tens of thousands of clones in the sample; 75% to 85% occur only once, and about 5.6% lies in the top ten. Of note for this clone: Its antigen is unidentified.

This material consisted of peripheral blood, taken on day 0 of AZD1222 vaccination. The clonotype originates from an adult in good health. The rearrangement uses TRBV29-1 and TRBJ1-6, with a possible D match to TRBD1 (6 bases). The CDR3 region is CSPRGSSYNSPLHF. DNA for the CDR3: TGCAGCCCGAGGGGGAGCTCCTATAATTCACCCCTCCACTTT.